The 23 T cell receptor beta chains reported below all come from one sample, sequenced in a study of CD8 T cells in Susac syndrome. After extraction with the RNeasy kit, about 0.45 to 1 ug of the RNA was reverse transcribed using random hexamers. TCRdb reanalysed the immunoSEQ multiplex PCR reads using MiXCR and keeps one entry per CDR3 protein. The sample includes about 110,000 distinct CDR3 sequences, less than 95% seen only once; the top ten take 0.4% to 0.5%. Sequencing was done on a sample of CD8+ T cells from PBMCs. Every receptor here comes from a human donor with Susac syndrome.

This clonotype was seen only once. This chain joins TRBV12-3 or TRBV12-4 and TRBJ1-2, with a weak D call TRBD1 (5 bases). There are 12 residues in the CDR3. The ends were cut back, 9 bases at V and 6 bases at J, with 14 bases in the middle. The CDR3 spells CASPGRGDGYTF. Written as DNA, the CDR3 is TGTGCCAGTCCCGGGAGGGGAGATGGCTACACCTTC.

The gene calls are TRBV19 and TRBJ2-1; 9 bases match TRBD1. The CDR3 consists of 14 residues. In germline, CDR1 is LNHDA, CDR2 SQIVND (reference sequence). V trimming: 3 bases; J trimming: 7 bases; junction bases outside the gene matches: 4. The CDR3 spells CASSIRTGVNEQFF. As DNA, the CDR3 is TGTGCCAGTAGTATCCGGACAGGGGTGAATGAGCAGTTCTTC. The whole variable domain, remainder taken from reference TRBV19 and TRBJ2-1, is DGGITQSPKYLFRKEGQNVTLSCEQNLNHDAMYWYRQDPGQGLRLIYYSQIVNDFQKGDIAEGYSVSREKKESFPLTVTSAQKNPTAFYLCASSIRTGVNEQFFGPGTRLTVL.

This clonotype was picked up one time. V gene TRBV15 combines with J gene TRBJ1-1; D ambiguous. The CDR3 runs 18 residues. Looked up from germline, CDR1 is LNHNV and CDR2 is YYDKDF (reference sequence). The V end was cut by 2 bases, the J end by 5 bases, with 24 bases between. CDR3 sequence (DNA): TGTGCCACCAGCAGATTGGGTCTTTGGAGGAGAGATAATACTGAAGCTTTCTTT. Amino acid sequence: CATSRLGLWRRDNTEAFF. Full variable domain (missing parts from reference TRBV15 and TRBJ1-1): DAMVIQNPRYQVTQFGKPVTLSCSQTLNHNVMYWYQQKSSQAPKLLFHYYDKDFNNEADTPDNFQSRRPNTSFCFLDIRSPGLGDTAMYLCATSRLGLWRRDNTEAFFGQGTRLTVV.

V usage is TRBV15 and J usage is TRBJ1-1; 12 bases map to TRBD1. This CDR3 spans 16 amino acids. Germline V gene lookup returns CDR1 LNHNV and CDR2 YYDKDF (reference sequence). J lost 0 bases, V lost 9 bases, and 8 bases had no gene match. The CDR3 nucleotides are TGTGCCACGACCGGGACAGGGGGCGCCGTGAACACTGAAGCTTTCTTT. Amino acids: CATTGTGGAVNTEAFF.

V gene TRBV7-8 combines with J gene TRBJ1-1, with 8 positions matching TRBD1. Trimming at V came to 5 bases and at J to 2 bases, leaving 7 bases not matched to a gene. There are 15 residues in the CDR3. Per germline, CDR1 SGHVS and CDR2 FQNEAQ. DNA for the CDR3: TGTGCCAGCAGCCCCGGGACAGGATCCAACACTGAAGCTTTCTTT. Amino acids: CASSPGTGSNTEAFF.

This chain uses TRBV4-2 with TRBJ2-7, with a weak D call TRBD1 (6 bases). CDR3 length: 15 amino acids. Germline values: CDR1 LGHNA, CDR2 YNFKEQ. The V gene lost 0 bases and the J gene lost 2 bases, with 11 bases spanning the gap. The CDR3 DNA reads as TGTGCCAGCAGCCAAGAGGCAGGGGCAACCTACGAGCAGTACTTC. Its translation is CASSQEAGATYEQYF.

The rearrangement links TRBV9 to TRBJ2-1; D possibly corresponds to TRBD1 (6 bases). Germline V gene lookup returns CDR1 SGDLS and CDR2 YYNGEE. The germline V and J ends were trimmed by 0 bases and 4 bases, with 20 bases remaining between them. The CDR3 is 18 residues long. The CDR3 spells CASSVEGGTGYPYNEQFF. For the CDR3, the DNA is TGTGCCAGCAGCGTAGAAGGGGGAACAGGCTACCCTTACAATGAGCAGTTCTTC.

In nucleotides, the CDR3 is TGCAGTGCTAGAGATGAGGAGCAGGGCCCCTACGAGCAGTACTTC. It codes for CSARDEEQGPYEQYF. The V call is TRBV20-1, the J call TRBJ2-7; D is perhaps TRBD1 (5 bases). The CDR3 extends over 15 amino acids. Germline CDR1 is DFQATT and CDR2 is SNEGSKA (reference sequence). V was pared by 0 bases and J by 2 bases, with 14 bases between.

CDR3 amino acids: CASSQDQSGGSEAFF. The DNA for the CDR3 is TGCGCCAGCAGCCAAGATCAGTCCGGGGGCTCTGAAGCTTTCTTT. This chain connects TRBV4-3 to TRBJ1-1, with a possible D match to TRBD1 (6 bases). The CDR3 totals 15 residues. V lost 0 bases and J 6 bases, leaving 14 bases between the germline ends. Germline CDR1 is LGHNA and CDR2 is YSLEER.

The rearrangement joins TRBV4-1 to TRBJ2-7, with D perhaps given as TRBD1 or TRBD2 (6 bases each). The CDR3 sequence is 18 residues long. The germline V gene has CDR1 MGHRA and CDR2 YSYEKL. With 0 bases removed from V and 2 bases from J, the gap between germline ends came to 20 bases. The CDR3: CASSQDLGGQGTPYEQYF. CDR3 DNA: TGCGCCAGCAGCCAAGATCTGGGGGGACAAGGTACTCCCTACGAGCAGTACTTC.

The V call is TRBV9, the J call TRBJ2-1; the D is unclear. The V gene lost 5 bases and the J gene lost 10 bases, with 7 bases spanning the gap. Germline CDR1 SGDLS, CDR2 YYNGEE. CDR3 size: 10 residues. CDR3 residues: CASSGKEQFF. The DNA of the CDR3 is TGTGCCAGCAGTGGCAAGGAGCAGTTCTTC.

In nucleotides, the CDR3 is TGTGCCAGCAGTCCTTCGGGTCGGGAGCAGTACTTC. The encoded protein is CASSPSGREQYF. The chain joins TRBV6-5 to TRBJ2-7; D is ambiguous. Trimming took off 5 bases at V and 7 bases at J, with 12 bases between the two ends. Germline lookup yields CDR1 MNHEY and CDR2 SVGAGI. The CDR3 has 12 residues.

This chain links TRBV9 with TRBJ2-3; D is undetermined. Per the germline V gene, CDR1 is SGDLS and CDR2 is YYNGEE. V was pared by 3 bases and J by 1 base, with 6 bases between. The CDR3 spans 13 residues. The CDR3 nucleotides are TGTGCCAGCAGCGACCCTCGCACAGATACGCAGTATTTT. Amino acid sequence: CASSDPRTDTQYF.

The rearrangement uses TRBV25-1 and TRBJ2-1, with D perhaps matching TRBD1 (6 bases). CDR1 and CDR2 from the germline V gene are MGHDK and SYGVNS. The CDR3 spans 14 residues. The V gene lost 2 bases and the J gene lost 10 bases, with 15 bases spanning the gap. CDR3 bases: TGTGCCAGCAGTGAAAAACAGGGTCCATGGGAGCAGTTCTTC. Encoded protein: CASSEKQGPWEQFF.

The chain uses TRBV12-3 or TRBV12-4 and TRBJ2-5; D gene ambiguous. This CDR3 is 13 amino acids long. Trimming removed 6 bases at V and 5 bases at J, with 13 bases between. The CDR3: CASSFYLGETQYF. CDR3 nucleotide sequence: TGTGCCAGCAGCTTTTATCTGGGGGAGACCCAGTACTTC.

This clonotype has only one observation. CDR3 bases: TGTGCCAGCAGCCGTAGGGGAAGTCAGCCCCAGCATTTT. It codes for CASSRRGSQPQHF. The chain is built from TRBV3-1 and TRBJ1-5; D possibly corresponds to TRBD1 (5 bases). Germline V gene sequence: CDR1 LGHDT, CDR2 YNNKEL (reference sequence). The V gene lost 4 bases and the J gene lost 6 bases, with 10 bases spanning the gap. There are 13 residues in the CDR3.

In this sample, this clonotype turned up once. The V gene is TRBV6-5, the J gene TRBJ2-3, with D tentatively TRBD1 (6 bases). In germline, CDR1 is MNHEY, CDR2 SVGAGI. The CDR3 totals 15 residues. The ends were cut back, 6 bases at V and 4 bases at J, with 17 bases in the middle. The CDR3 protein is CASRQGVGLSDTQYF. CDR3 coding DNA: TGTGCCAGCAGACAGGGAGTGGGGTTGTCAGATACGCAGTATTTT.

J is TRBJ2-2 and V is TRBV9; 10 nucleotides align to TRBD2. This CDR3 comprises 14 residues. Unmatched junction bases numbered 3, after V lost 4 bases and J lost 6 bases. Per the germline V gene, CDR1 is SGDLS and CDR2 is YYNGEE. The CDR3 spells CASSPSGGAGELFF. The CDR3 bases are TGTGCCAGCAGCCCGAGCGGGGGGGCCGGGGAGCTGTTTTTT.

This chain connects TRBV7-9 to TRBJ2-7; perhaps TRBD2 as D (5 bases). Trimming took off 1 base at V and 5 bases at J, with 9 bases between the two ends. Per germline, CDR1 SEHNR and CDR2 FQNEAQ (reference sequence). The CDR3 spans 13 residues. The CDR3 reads CASSLESGDEQYF. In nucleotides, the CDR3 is TGTGCCAGCAGCTTAGAGAGCGGAGACGAGCAGTACTTC.

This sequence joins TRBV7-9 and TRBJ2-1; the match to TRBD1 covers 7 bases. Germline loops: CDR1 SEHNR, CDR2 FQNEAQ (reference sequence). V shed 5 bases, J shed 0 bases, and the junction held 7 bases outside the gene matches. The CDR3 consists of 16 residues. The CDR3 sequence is CASSPKGGSSYNEQFF. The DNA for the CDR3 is TGTGCCAGCAGCCCCAAAGGGGGCAGCTCCTACAATGAGCAGTTCTTC.

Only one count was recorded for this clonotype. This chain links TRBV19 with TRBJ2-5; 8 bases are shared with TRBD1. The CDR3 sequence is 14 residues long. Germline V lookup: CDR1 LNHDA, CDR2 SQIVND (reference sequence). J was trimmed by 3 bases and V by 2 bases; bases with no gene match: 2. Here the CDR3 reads CASSIRDRKETQYF. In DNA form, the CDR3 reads TGTGCCAGTAGTATAAGGGACAGGAAAGAGACCCAGTACTTC. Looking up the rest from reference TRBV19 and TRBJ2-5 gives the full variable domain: DGGITQSPKYLFRKEGQNVTLSCEQNLNHDAMYWYRQDPGQGLRLIYYSQIVNDFQKGDIAEGYSVSREKKESFPLTVTSAQKNPTAFYLCASSIRDRKETQYFGPGTRLLVL.

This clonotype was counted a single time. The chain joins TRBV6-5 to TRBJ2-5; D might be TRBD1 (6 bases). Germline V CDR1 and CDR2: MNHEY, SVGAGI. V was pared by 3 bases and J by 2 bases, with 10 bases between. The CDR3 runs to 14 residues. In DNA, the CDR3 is TGTGCCAGCAGTTATAAGGGACATCAAGAGACCCAGTACTTC. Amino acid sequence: CASSYKGHQETQYF.

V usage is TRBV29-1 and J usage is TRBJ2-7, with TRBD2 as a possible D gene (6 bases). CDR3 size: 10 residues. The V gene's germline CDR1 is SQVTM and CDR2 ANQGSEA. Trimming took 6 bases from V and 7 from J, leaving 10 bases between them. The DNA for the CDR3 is TGCAGCGTCATAGCGGAGGAGCAGTACTTC. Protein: CSVIAEEQYF.